These T cell receptor beta chains were read from a single sample in a study of blood T cell repertoires in COVID-19. The repertoire was sequenced with immunoSEQ multiplex PCR; TCRdb's copy has only in-frame clones and lacks some. Of 100,000 to 120,000 clones listed, about 90% are singletons. The sequenced sample was peripheral blood. Source of these receptors: a woman between 50 and 59 years old with acute or convalescent COVID-19. CDR3s include the opening cysteine and the closing phenylalanine or tryptophan. The D gene is left open where the match is weak. Only part of the rows carry a size: once, few, many, or a class if the clone is expanded.

clone_size d_call j_call cdr3_length v_call cdr3_nt cdr3_aa
once NA TRBJ2-3 15 TRBV6-1 TGTGCCAGCAGTGACGGAGCCGGCACCACAGATACGCAGTATTTT CASSDGAGTTDTQYF
few TRBD2 TRBJ2-7 15 TRBV25-1 TGTGCCAGCAGTGAATTAGCGGGGGGGCAGGGTGAGCAGTACTTC CASSELAGGQGEQYF
NA NA TRBJ1-4 14 TRBV6-5 TGTGCCACCCGGCCGGCGGAACTGGGTGAAAAACTGTTTTTT CATRPAELGEKLFF
NA NA TRBJ1-1 18 TRBV28 TGTGCCAGCAGTTTCCTGCTCCTCAGGGGATCGTCGAACACTGAAGCTTTCTTT CASSFLLLRGSSNTEAFF
NA TRBD2 TRBJ2-1 14 TRBV28 TGTGCCAGCAGGCCGGGACTAGCGATCAATGAGCAGTTCTTC CASRPGLAINEQFF
NA NA TRBJ2-7 19 TRBV12-1 TGTGCCAGCAGCTTTCATTTCCCGGTTTCGAGAAACAGACTATACGAGCAGTACTTC CASSFHFPVSRNRLYEQYF
NA NA TRBJ1-4 15 TRBV25-1 TGTGCCAGCAGTCGATCGGATGCGCGGAATGAAAAACTGTTTTTT CASSRSDARNEKLFF
once NA TRBJ2-1 13 TRBV4-3 TGCGCCAGCGCCCAGACACACTACAATGAGCAGTTCTTC CASAQTHYNEQFF
NA TRBD1 TRBJ2-7 16 TRBV19 TGTGCCAGTAGTTACCCGGGACAGGTAATCCCCTACGAGCAGTACTTC CASSYPGQVIPYEQYF
NA NA TRBJ1-6 14 TRBV6-2/TRBV6-3 TGTGCCAGCAGTGGACGGACAGCTAATTCACCCCTCCACTTT CASSGRTANSPLHF
NA TRBD1 TRBJ2-7 15 TRBV18 TGTGCCAGCTCACCTGTAGAGGGACAGTTCTACGAGCAGTACTTC CASSPVEGQFYEQYF
NA NA TRBJ1-4 14 TRBV6-5 TGTGCCAGCAGTCCTCTTCGGGTCGATGAAAAACTGTTTTTT CASSPLRVDEKLFF
NA NA TRBJ1-1 14 TRBV13 TGTGCCAGCAGCTTAGTAGGAGTGAACACTGAAGCTTTCTTT CASSLVGVNTEAFF
NA NA TRBJ1-1 12 TRBV29-1 TGCAGCGTTGAAACAGGAGTCGTTGAAGCTTTCTTT CSVETGVVEAFF
NA NA TRBJ2-1 14 TRBV6-1 TGTGCCAGCAGTGAGATTGGACTTAACAATGAGCAGTTCTTC CASSEIGLNNEQFF